This is a list of T cell receptor beta chains from one sample in a study of cytomegalovirus exposure and HLA in healthy donors. TCRdb's copy holds only in-frame clones and misses some; the assay was immunoSEQ multiplex PCR. The sample shows around 400,000 clones, roughly 88% of them seen only once. The specimen sequenced was PBMCs. The origin of the receptors is a young woman in good health and CMV-seronegative. Each CDR3 is given with its conserved first and last residue. Each record gives: J gene, clone size, D gene, V gene, CDR3 length, CDR3 DNA, CDR3 protein. D genes are given only for firm matches. Rows may omit the clone size; those that give it use once, few, many or a size class.

TRBJ1-2 | NA | NA | TRBV5-6 | 14 | TGTGCCAGCAGCTTGGAAGTCAGGTCCTATGGCTACACCTTC | CASSLEVRSYGYTF
TRBJ2-1 | NA | NA | TRBV29-1 | 15 | TGCAGCGTTCCTCTAGGAGCAAGCTCCTACAATGAGCAGTTCTTC | CSVPLGASSYNEQFF
TRBJ2-1 | NA | TRBD2 | TRBV30 | 11 | TGTGCCGGCGGGGGCTACAATGAGCAGTTCTTC | CAGGGYNEQFF
TRBJ2-7 | few | NA | TRBV7-9 | 15 | TGTGCCAGCAGCTTGGGAAGCGGATTCTCCAACGAGCAGTACTTC | CASSLGSGFSNEQYF
TRBJ1-5 | few | NA | TRBV7-8 | 13 | TGTGCCAGCAGCTCCGGGGGGCAAGGGCCCCAGCATTTT | CASSSGGQGPQHF
TRBJ2-1 | NA | TRBD2 | TRBV5-1 | 16 | TGCGCCAGCAGCTTGGGTGGCACTAGCGCTTACAATGAGCAGTTCTTC | CASSLGGTSAYNEQFF
TRBJ2-6 | NA | TRBD1 | TRBV5-4 | 17 | TGTGCCAGCAGCTTCGGACAGGGATCTGCTGGGGCCAACGTCCTGACTTTC | CASSFGQGSAGANVLTF
TRBJ2-3 | NA | NA | TRBV29-1 | 13 | TGCAGCGTTGGTGACAGATCGGTGGGTACGCAGTATTTT | CSVGDRSVGTQYF
TRBJ2-1 | NA | TRBD2 | TRBV7-6 | 15 | TGTGCCAGCAGCTTAGGGACTAGCCCATACAATGAGCAGTTCTTC | CASSLGTSPYNEQFF
TRBJ2-7 | NA | TRBD1 | TRBV28 | 18 | TGTGCCAGCAGTTTCCACCCCGAACCGGGACAGGGGACCTACGAGCAGTACTTC | CASSFHPEPGQGTYEQYF
TRBJ1-5 | NA | NA | TRBV19 | 12 | TGTGCCTCTGGGGGCTCTTATCAGCCCCAGCATTTT | CASGGSYQPQHF
TRBJ2-3 | NA | NA | TRBV28 | 15 | TGTGCCAGCAGCCATGACATTACTAGCACAGATACGCAGTATTTT | CASSHDITSTDTQYF
TRBJ2-2 | NA | NA | TRBV2 | 13 | TGTGCCAGCTCGGGACAGAACACCGGGGAGCTGTTTTTT | CASSGQNTGELFF
TRBJ1-2 | few | NA | TRBV10-3 | 13 | TGTGCCATCAGCCCCACAGGGAACTATGGCTACACCTTC | CAISPTGNYGYTF
TRBJ2-1 | NA | TRBD1 | TRBV10-1 | 15 | TGCGCCAGCAGTGACGGGACAGGGCCGTACAATGAGCAGTTCTTC | CASSDGTGPYNEQFF
TRBJ2-6 | NA | NA | TRBV6-5 | 15 | TGTGCCAGCCGGGAAGGAGGCTCTGGGGCCAACGTCCTGACTTTC | CASREGGSGANVLTF
TRBJ1-2 | NA | NA | TRBV18 | 15 | TGTGCCAGCTCACCCCGAGGCGGCGTAACCTATGGCTACACCTTC | CASSPRGGVTYGYTF
TRBJ1-2 | NA | TRBD1 | TRBV28 | 16 | TGTGCCAGCAGTCCTCCGGGACAGGGATTAGGCTATGGCTACACCTTC | CASSPPGQGLGYGYTF
TRBJ2-7 | once | TRBD1 | TRBV18 | 16 | TGTGCCAGCTCACCGTACAACCGGGACAGGCTGTCTGAGCAGTACTTC | CASSPYNRDRLSEQYF
TRBJ1-1 | NA | TRBD1 | TRBV9 | 14 | TGTGCCAGCCGGGGACAGGGAGGGGACACTGAAGCTTTCTTT | CASRGQGGDTEAFF
TRBJ2-3 | NA | NA | TRBV27 | 15 | TGTGCCAGCAGTTTGGCTTCTTCCGTGTCAGATACGCAGTATTTT | CASSLASSVSDTQYF
TRBJ2-2 | once | NA | TRBV4-1 | 14 | TGCGCCAGCAGCTTAGGAGGAGGCACCGGGGAGCTGTTTTTT | CASSLGGGTGELFF
TRBJ1-1 | NA | NA | TRBV7-9 | 15 | TGTGCCAGCAGTATGATCAGGGGAAGGAACACTGAAGCTTTCTTT | CASSMIRGRNTEAFF
TRBJ2-5 | NA | TRBD1 | TRBV5-4 | 13 | TGTGCCAGCAGCTCGACAGGGGAAGAGACCCAGTACTTC | CASSSTGEETQYF
TRBJ1-1 | few | NA | TRBV9 | 15 | TGTGCCAGCAGCGTAGTAGAGGGCGCGAACACTGAAGCTTTCTTT | CASSVVEGANTEAFF
TRBJ1-1 | few | NA | TRBV29-1 | 12 | TGCAGCGTCCTCGGAGGGGCGACTGAAGCTTTCTTT | CSVLGGATEAFF
TRBJ1-5 | NA | TRBD1 | TRBV6-1 | 15 | TGTGCCAGCAGAACCCGGGACAGGGATAATCAGCCCCAGCATTTT | CASRTRDRDNQPQHF
TRBJ1-2 | NA | NA | TRBV28 | 15 | TGTGCCAGCACCCCCCCGGGGGGCCACCGGTATGGCTACACCTTC | CASTPPGGHRYGYTF
TRBJ1-3 | NA | NA | TRBV6-1 | 15 | TGTGCCAGCAGTGAAGGCAAGGCGGCTGGAAACACCATATATTTT | CASSEGKAAGNTIYF
TRBJ2-2 | NA | NA | TRBV2 | 15 | TGTGCCAGCAGTGAAAGGGGTGCGAACACCGGGGAGCTGTTTTTT | CASSERGANTGELFF
TRBJ2-5 | NA | TRBD2 | TRBV9 | 17 | TGTGCCAGCAGCGCGACCGGGACTAGCGGGAGAAGGGAGACCCAGTACTTC | CASSATGTSGRRETQYF
TRBJ1-5 | NA | NA | TRBV4-1 | 16 | TGCGCCAGCAGCCAAGATTGGTCATCCCCTACTCCGCCCCAGCATTTT | CASSQDWSSPTPPQHF
TRBJ2-7 | NA | NA | TRBV11-2 | 15 | TGTGCCAGCAGCTTAGGAATTGGGCAACCCTACGAGCAGTACTTC | CASSLGIGQPYEQYF
TRBJ2-7 | NA | TRBD2 | TRBV29-1 | 15 | TGCAGCGTTTCCGGGACTAGCGCCACCCCCTACGAGCAGTACTTC | CSVSGTSATPYEQYF
TRBJ1-2 | NA | NA | TRBV2 | 13 | TGTGCCAGCAGTGAGGAGGTCATGAGAGGCTACACCTTC | CASSEEVMRGYTF
TRBJ2-7 | few | NA | TRBV6-1 | 14 | TGTGCCAGCGGAATGACACTGAGCTCCTACGAGCAGTACTTC | CASGMTLSSYEQYF
TRBJ1-2 | NA | NA | TRBV6-1 | 15 | TGTGCCAGCAGTGAACTTTTTACAGGTCCCTATGGCTACACCTTC | CASSELFTGPYGYTF
TRBJ1-5 | few | TRBD1 | TRBV18 | 16 | TGTGCCAGCTCACGAGGGACAGGGTCGGGCAATCAGCCCCAGCATTTT | CASSRGTGSGNQPQHF
TRBJ2-7 | NA | NA | TRBV19 | 13 | TGTGCCAGTAGTTGGACAGCCTCCTACGAGCAGTACTTC | CASSWTASYEQYF
TRBJ2-4 | few | TRBD1 | TRBV6-5 | 16 | TGTGCCAGCAGTTACTCGCCTCGACAGGGTTCAAACATTCAGTACTTC | CASSYSPRQGSNIQYF
TRBJ2-1 | NA | NA | TRBV6-1 | 15 | TGTGCCAGCAGTGAATGGGGGGAGACCCACAATGAGCAGTTCTTC | CASSEWGETHNEQFF
TRBJ2-5 | once | NA | TRBV5-6 | 16 | TGTGCCAGCAGCTCCCGGGGGGCCGGGAGAATAGAGACCCAGTACTTC | CASSSRGAGRIETQYF
TRBJ1-2 | NA | TRBD1 | TRBV30 | 18 | TGTGCCTGTAACCCCCGGGGCTCTCGGGACAGGGGGGGCTATGGCTACACCTTC | CACNPRGSRDRGGYGYTF
TRBJ1-2 | few | NA | TRBV2 | 14 | TGTGCCAGCAGTGAAGGTGGAGGGCGCTTCGGCTACACCTTC | CASSEGGGRFGYTF